This T cell receptor (beta chain) was captured in a study of shared clonotypes between healthy human individuals. Study context: Three CD4 naive, three CD4 memory, two CD8 naive and one CD8 memory plate were used per donor.

Study results and caveats: Against clonotypes common to all four donors, non-shared ones had lower generation probabilities.

There are a few counts of this clone. Antigen: not known. Generated by immunoSEQ multiplex PCR, the TCRdb table keeps only in-frame clones and is missing some. The repertoire consists of about 340,000 clones, with around 67% occurring once and the leading ten covering more than 9%. The CDR3 totals 14 residues. Deletions cut 8 bases from V and 1 base from J, with 13 bases between. Looked up from germline, CDR1 is MNHNY and CDR2 is SVGAGI (reference sequence). Every donor, a Caucasian adult, lived in Nashville, Tennessee. The sample consisted of memory CD4+ T cells sorted from blood. Subset in this sample: CD45RA-negative fraction. The origin of this receptor is a young man in good health. The chain couples TRBV6-6 to TRBJ2-3; unclear D gene. The CDR3 DNA reads TGTGCCAGCGTACTGACTCCTGGCACAGATACGCAGTATTTT. It specifies CASVLTPGTDTQYF.